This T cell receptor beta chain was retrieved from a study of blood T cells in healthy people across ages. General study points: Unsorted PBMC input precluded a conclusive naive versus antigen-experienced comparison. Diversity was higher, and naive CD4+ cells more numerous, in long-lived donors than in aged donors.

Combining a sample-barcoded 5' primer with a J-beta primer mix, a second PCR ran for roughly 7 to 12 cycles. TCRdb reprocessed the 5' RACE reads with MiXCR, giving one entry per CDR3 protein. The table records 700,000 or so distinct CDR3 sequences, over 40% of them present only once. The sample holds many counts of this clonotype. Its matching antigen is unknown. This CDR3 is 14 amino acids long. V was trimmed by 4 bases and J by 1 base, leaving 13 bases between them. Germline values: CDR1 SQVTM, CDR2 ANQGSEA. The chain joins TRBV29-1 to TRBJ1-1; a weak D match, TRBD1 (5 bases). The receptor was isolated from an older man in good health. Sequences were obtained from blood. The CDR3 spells CSVVQGPTNTEAFF. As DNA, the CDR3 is TGCAGCGTTGTGCAGGGTCCGACGAACACTGAAGCTTTCTTT.